These 11 T cell receptor beta chains share one sample of origin, sequenced in a study of T cell repertoires in aging, cancer and after chemotherapy. The template was genomic DNA from peripheral blood, not RNA. A mixed TRB-A/B primer pool amplified rearranged TRB by multiplex touch-down PCR. One entry per CDR3 protein results from TCRdb running MiXCR on the multiplex PCR reads. The top ten clones hold approximately 34% of a sample with more than 950 distinct CDR3 sequences, around 22% of them seen once. Material: blood. The receptors shown here come from a human donor with a solid tumor.

This clonotype is labeled large. J is TRBJ1-2 and V is TRBV19; D is perhaps TRBD1 (6 bases). CDR3 size: 15 residues. Germline V gene sequence: CDR1 LNHDA, CDR2 SQIVND (reference sequence). V was cut by 5 bases and J by 2 bases, with 15 bases left in between. CDR3 nucleotides: TGTGCCAGTAGTGGCATCGGACAGACAAACTATGGCTACACCTTC. This translates into CASSGIGQTNYGYTF.

This clonotype was counted between two and nine times. CDR3 DNA sequence: TGTGCCAGCTCACTACGGGACAGAGACTATGGCTACACCTTC. Translation: CASSLRDRDYGYTF. This chain links TRBV18 with TRBJ1-2; 7 bases match TRBD1. The CDR3 spans 14 residues. The V segment lost 4 bases and the J segment 3 bases; nucleotides outside the gene matches: 5. The germline gives CDR1 KGHSH, CDR2 LQKENI.

This clonotype is medium-sized by share. CDR3 sequence: CASVPRTGGSNYGYTF. In DNA, the CDR3 is TGTGCCAGCGTACCCAGGACAGGGGGGTCAAACTATGGCTACACCTTC. V usage is TRBV6-6 and J usage is TRBJ1-2; the match to TRBD1 covers 10 bases. The V gene end was trimmed by 8 bases and the J gene end by 2 bases; junction bases not matched to a gene: 11. The CDR3 sequence is 16 residues long. Germline CDR1 MNHNY, CDR2 SVGAGI (reference sequence).

A few counts support this clonotype. The rearrangement joins TRBV11-3 to TRBJ2-2; D is undetermined. V was shortened by 8 bases and J by 1 base, with 8 bases between the two germline ends. CDR3 length equals 13 residues. The germline V gene encodes CDR1 SGHNT and CDR2 YENEEA. Here the CDR3 reads CASAPGNTGELFF. The CDR3 DNA is TGTGCCAGCGCCCCAGGGAACACCGGGGAGCTGTTTTTT.

This clonotype is labeled as large. The gene calls are TRBV11-3 and TRBJ2-7; tentative D call: TRBD1 (7 bases). The CDR3 contains 16 residues. V lost 1 base to trimming and J lost 1 base, with 14 bases between them. The germline gives CDR1 SGHNT, CDR2 YENEEA. CDR3 residues: CASSLASAGGSYEQYF. The CDR3 bases are TGTGCCAGCAGCTTAGCCTCGGCAGGGGGGTCCTACGAGCAGTACTTC.

This clonotype is medium-sized within its sample. This chain joins TRBV27 and TRBJ1-2, with TRBD1 as a possible D gene (5 bases). V was trimmed by 2 bases and J by 8 bases, leaving 15 bases between them. The V gene's germline CDR1 is MNHEY and CDR2 SMNVEV (reference sequence). The CDR3 length is 14 residues. Written as DNA, the CDR3 is TGTGCCAGCAGTTTACTAGGGGCGCGGGAAGGCTACACCTTC. This gives the protein CASSLLGAREGYTF.

This chain links TRBV11-3 with TRBJ2-1, with D perhaps TRBD2 (5 bases). The CDR3 runs 13 residues. Per the germline V gene, CDR1 is SGHNT and CDR2 is YENEEA. Trimming took 4 bases from V and 10 from J, leaving 14 bases between them. CDR3 loop: CASSSAGRGEQFF. The CDR3 bases are TGTGCCAGCAGCTCCGCGGGTCGCGGGGAGCAGTTCTTC. Together with reference TRBV11-3 and TRBJ2-1, the CDR3 gives the full variable domain: EAGVVQSPRYKIIEKKQPVAFWCNPISGHNTLYWYLQNLGQGPELLIRYENEEAVDDSQLPKDRFSAERLKGVDSTLKIQPAELGDSAVYLCASSSAGRGEQFFGPGTRLTVL.

Relative to its sample, this clonotype is large. This chain uses TRBV7-2 with TRBJ1-6, with 9 bases fitting TRBD1. CDR3 size: 15 residues. The germline CDR1 and CDR2 sequences are SGHTA and FQGNSA. Trimming cost V 0 bases and J 8 bases; bases outside gene matches: 2. The CDR3 region is CASSLAGQGYSPLHF. The CDR3 DNA reads TGTGCCAGCAGCTTAGCGGGACAGGGATATTCACCCCTCCACTTT.

By proportion, this clonotype is large (0.1 to 1%). The rearrangement joins TRBV19 to TRBJ1-3, with TRBD1 matching over 7 bases. The CDR3 runs to 13 residues. CDR1 and CDR2 (germline): LNHDA, SQIVND (reference sequence). V shed 3 bases and J 8 bases; nucleotides not matched to a gene: 4. The CDR3 loop is CASSMGGTDTIYF. In DNA form, the CDR3 reads TGTGCCAGTAGTATGGGGGGGACAGACACCATATATTTT.

This clonotype is deemed medium-sized. J is TRBJ2-7 and V is TRBV6-1; the match to TRBD2 covers 9 bases. Trimming cost V 4 bases and J 3 bases; bases outside gene matches: 7. The CDR3 consists of 15 residues. Germline-derived CDR1 and CDR2 are MNHNS and SASEGT. The CDR3: CASSASSGVVYEQYF. CDR3 sequence (DNA): TGTGCCAGCAGTGCGTCTAGCGGGGTAGTCTACGAGCAGTACTTC.

The chain has TRBV12-3 or TRBV12-4 and TRBJ1-4, with 7 positions matching TRBD1. This CDR3 contains 14 residues. With V trimmed by 6 bases and J by 7 bases, 8 bases remained unmatched. The CDR3 loop reads CASSTTGRGEKLFF. The CDR3 nucleotides are TGTGCCAGCAGCACGACAGGGCGAGGTGAAAAACTGTTTTTT.